These T cell receptor beta chains were read from a single sample in a study of untreated major depressive disorder. TCRdb's copy holds only in-frame clones and misses some; the assay was immunoSEQ multiplex PCR. Of 20,000 to 25,000 clones in the sample, around 93% are singletons; the top ten hold approximately 0.32%. The sequenced sample consisted of CD4+ T cells from PBMCs. The receptors derive from a man aged 30 to 45 in good health. Each CDR3 is given with its conserved first and last residue. D genes are given only for firm matches.

j_call,d_call,v_call,cdr3_aa
TRBJ1-1,-,TRBV21-1,CASSKDVRTVTSLRDTEAFF
TRBJ1-2,-,TRBV30,CAWSVPGKYYF
TRBJ2-7,TRBD1,TRBV7-7,CASSVGQDYEQYF
TRBJ2-7,-,TRBV29-1,CSVRVRNYEQYF
TRBJ2-7,-,TRBV5-4,CASSLEANSEQYF
TRBJ1-1,-,TRBV4-1,CASSRGASTEAFF
TRBJ1-2,-,TRBV5-1,CASSLDGPNYGYTF
TRBJ2-1,TRBD2,TRBV9,CASSVVAGGAYNEQFF
TRBJ1-5,TRBD1,TRBV6-5,CASSLTGGNQPQHF
TRBJ1-2,TRBD1,TRBV27,CASTRQGSSGYTF
TRBJ1-3,-,TRBV4-2,CASSPAGVGNTIYF
TRBJ2-1,TRBD2,TRBV15,CATSRISGVYNEQFF
TRBJ2-3,TRBD2,TRBV9,CASSVGVAGYGDTQYF
TRBJ1-2,TRBD1,TRBV6-5,CASSPGQWNGYTF
TRBJ1-1,-,TRBV29-1,CSVDRDITEAFF
TRBJ2-7,TRBD1,TRBV5-1,CASSLGPGQGSSYEQYF
TRBJ2-2,-,TRBV5-6,CASSLNFLGYTGELFF
TRBJ2-1,-,TRBV7-2,CASSLGSYNEQFF
TRBJ2-3,-,TRBV6-1,CASRRGAGVDTQYF
TRBJ2-3,-,TRBV2,CASKKDSTDTQYF
TRBJ1-2,TRBD1,TRBV5-1,CASSWGPGGSYGYTF
TRBJ1-4,-,TRBV7-9,CASSRTANNEKLFF